A selection of T cell receptor beta chains follows, all from one sample in a study of cytomegalovirus exposure and HLA in healthy donors. Here immunoSEQ multiplex PCR was the method, and the copy in TCRdb shows in-frame clones only, minus some. The table lists 140,000 or so clones, about 80% of them singletons. Source material: PBMCs. The source of these receptors is a woman in her twenties or thirties in good health and CMV-seronegative. Both conserved end residues are trimmed from each CDR3.

TRBV9	TRBJ2-3	ASSFRPGGDTQY
TRBV4-2	TRBJ1-6	ASSQGRASNSPLH
TRBV6-9	TRBJ1-4	ASIPLPGDRTNEKLF
TRBV6-6	TRBJ1-3	ASSFVDSFSGNTIY
TRBV9	TRBJ2-1	ASSLRTDSYNEQF
TRBV9	TRBJ2-7	ASSPRGASGEQLY
TRBV7-2	TRBJ2-4	ASSFGAGGDIQY
TRBV7-7	TRBJ2-2	ASSLTGATGELF
TRBV7-2	TRBJ1-6	ASSLGDRRNSPLH
TRBV11-2	TRBJ1-2	ASSLDRGTGIGGYT
TRBV5-1	TRBJ1-6	ASSLIDTDSPLH
TRBV5-4	TRBJ2-2	ASRGGARTGELF
TRBV19	TRBJ1-2	ASSARYGQTGPHEGYT
TRBV13	TRBJ2-1	ASSFVLTVSGSYNEQF
TRBV5-1	TRBJ1-4	ASSPSSRPDEKLF
TRBV10-3	TRBJ1-1	AGSRKENTEAF
TRBV5-4	TRBJ1-1	ASSLSGRANTEAF
TRBV5-5	TRBJ1-2	ASSTRTGGSWDGYT
TRBV6-1	TRBJ1-5	ASSEAGGTHQPQH
TRBV6-5	TRBJ2-7	ASSSPGTGYYEQY
TRBV10-2	TRBJ2-5	ASSPTGLQETQY
TRBV6-5	TRBJ1-6	AIRPDRGPYSPLH
TRBV2	TRBJ1-1	ASRGQPKINEAF
TRBV4-1	TRBJ1-1	ASSLGHSNTEAF
TRBV29-1	TRBJ1-1	SVEGQAAREAF
TRBV19	TRBJ1-1	ASSVKGGTEAF
TRBV5-6	TRBJ1-1	ASSLDGRADTEAF
TRBV6-1	TRBJ1-6	ASSEVGGGNSPLH
TRBV6-1	TRBJ1-1	ASSATGTGNTEAF
TRBV19	TRBJ2-3	ASRKTGVADTQY
TRBV2	TRBJ1-1	ASSEVGSGTEAF
TRBV2	TRBJ1-5	ASQKGGAPGEPQH
TRBV7-8	TRBJ2-5	ASSLGPSGETQY
TRBV4-3	TRBJ1-3	ASSASSGNTIY
TRBV15	TRBJ2-5	ATSPLDQEETQY
TRBV4-3	TRBJ1-1	ASSQGGPMNTEAF
TRBV14	TRBJ2-1	ASSRGNPGSYNEQF
TRBV9	TRBJ1-2	ASSVDHSLNYGYT